Listed here is a single T cell receptor beta chain. Its antigen is unknown. One end of the junction fails to match germline, which may point to a read error. Three rounds of nested PCR, following a modified ARM-PCR protocol, produced the TCRbeta library. From the multiplex PCR reads, TCRdb called clonotypes with MiXCR, one entry per CDR3 protein. This sample yields 65,000 to 95,000 distinct CDR3 sequences, of which roughly 80% are seen a single time; roughly 13% belongs to the top ten. These data are taken from a study of tumor and adjacent non-tumor tissue in lung cancer. Turning to the study itself: Around 4.5 million productive TCRbeta reads were obtained per sample on average. Whole-study findings and limits: Top 100 clones took a larger repertoire share in normal lung. Shorter survival was associated with higher TCR diversity in tumors.

The CDR3 runs to 13 residues. Germline loops: CDR1 MNHEY, CDR2 SVGEGT. This sample's RNA came from whole unsorted tissue. The sample taken for sequencing was lung tumor tissue. The V gene is TRBV6-2 or TRBV6-3, the J gene TRBJ1-5; no clear D. This clonotype was obtained from a woman aged 50 to 60 with non-small cell lung cancer. CDR3 in DNA: TGTGCCAGCAACGGGATACCGAATCAGGCCCAGCATTTT. It translates to CASNGIPNQAQHF.